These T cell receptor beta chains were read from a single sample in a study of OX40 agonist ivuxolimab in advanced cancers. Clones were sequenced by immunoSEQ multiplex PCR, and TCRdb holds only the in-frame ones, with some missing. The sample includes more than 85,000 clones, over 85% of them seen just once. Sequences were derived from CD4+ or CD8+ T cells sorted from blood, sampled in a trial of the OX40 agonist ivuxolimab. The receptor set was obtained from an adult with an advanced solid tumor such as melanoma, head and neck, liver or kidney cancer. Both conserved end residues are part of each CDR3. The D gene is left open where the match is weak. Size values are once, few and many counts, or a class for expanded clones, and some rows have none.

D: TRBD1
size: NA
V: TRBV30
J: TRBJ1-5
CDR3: CAWTRGQSNQPQHF
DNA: TGTGCCTGGACTAGGGGACAGAGCAATCAGCCCCAGCATTTT

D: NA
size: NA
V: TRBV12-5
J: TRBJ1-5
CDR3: CASGLVLGTPNQPQHF
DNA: TGTGCTAGTGGTTTGGTACTCGGAACGCCCAATCAGCCCCAGCATTTT

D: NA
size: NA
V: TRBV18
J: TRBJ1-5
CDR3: CASSPKVGAAQPQHF
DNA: TGTGCCAGCTCACCAAAGGTGGGCGCGGCTCAGCCCCAGCATTTT

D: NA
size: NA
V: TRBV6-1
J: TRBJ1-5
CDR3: CASRTRVQPQHF
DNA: TGTGCCAGCAGGACAAGGGTTCAGCCCCAGCATTTT

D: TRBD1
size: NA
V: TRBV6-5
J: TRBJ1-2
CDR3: CASRRDRGGNYGYTF
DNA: TGTGCCAGCAGGAGGGACAGGGGAGGGAACTATGGCTACACCTTC

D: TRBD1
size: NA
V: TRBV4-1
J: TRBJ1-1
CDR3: CASTATGQGGAEAFF
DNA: TGCGCCAGCACCGCCACGGGACAGGGGGGCGCTGAAGCTTTCTTT

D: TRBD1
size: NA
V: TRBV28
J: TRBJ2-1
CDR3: CASSFPRTGVYNEQFF
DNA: TGTGCCAGCAGTTTCCCCCGGACAGGGGTCTACAATGAGCAGTTCTTC

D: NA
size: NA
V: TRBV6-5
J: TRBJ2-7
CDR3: CATTSGSYEQYF
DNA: TGTGCCACGACCTCGGGTTCCTACGAGCAGTACTTC

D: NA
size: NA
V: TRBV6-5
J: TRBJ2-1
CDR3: CASSYEYNEQFF
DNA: TGTGCCAGCAGTTACGAATACAATGAGCAGTTCTTC

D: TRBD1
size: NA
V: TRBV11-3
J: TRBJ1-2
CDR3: CASSAQGGTRSYGYTF
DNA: TGTGCCAGCAGCGCCCAGGGGGGCACGCGCTCCTATGGCTACACCTTC

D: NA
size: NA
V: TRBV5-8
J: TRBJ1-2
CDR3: CASSLASAGSSYGYTF
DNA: TGTGCCAGCAGCTTGGCCTCAGCAGGGTCCAGCTATGGCTACACCTTC

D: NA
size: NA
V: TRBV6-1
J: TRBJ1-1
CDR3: CASLWEMNTEAFF
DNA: TGTGCCAGCCTTTGGGAAATGAACACTGAAGCTTTCTTT

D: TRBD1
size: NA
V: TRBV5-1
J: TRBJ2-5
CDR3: CASSPGQAEETQYF
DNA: TGCGCCAGCAGCCCTGGACAGGCGGAAGAGACCCAGTACTTC

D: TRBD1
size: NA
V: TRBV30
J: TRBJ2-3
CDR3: CASTRGQSDTQYF
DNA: TGTGCCTCAACCAGGGGGCAATCAGATACGCAGTATTTT

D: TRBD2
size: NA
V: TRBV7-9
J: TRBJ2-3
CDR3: CASRPKIRLAGPTDTQYF
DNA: TGTGCCAGCAGACCCAAGATCAGACTAGCGGGGCCCACAGATACGCAGTATTTT

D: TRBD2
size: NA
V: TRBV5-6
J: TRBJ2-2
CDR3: CASSLGRGDTGELFF
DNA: TGTGCCAGCAGCTTGGGGCGGGGGGACACCGGGGAGCTGTTTTTT

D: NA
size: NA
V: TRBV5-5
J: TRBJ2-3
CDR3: CASSLDRQDTQYF
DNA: TGTGCCAGCAGCTTGGACAGGCAAGATACGCAGTATTTT

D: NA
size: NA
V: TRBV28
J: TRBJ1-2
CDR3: CASSSQGPLSSVGYTF
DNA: TGTGCCAGCAGTTCACAGGGTCCATTATCGTCGGTTGGCTACACCTTC

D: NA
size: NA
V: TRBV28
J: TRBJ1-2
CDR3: CASSVVGGEGYTF
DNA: TGTGCCAGCAGCGTTGTGGGGGGAGAAGGCTACACCTTC

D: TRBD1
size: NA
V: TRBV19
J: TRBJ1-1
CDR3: CASSTLSQGAKTEAFF
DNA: TGTGCCAGTAGTACACTTTCACAGGGGGCGAAGACTGAAGCTTTCTTT

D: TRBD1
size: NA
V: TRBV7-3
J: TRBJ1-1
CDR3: CASSSTGTANTEAFF
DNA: TGTGCCAGCAGCTCCACCGGGACAGCGAACACTGAAGCTTTCTTT

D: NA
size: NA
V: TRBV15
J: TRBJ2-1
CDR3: CATDLTGEGEQFF
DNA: TGTGCCACTGACTTGACAGGGGAGGGTGAGCAGTTCTTC

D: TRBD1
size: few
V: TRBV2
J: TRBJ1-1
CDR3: CASSDSGGTEAFF
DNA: TGTGCCAGCAGTGACTCAGGGGGTACTGAAGCTTTCTTT

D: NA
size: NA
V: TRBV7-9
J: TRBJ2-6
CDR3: CASSLDGSGANVLTF
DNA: TGTGCCAGCAGCTTAGACGGATCTGGGGCCAACGTCCTGACTTTC

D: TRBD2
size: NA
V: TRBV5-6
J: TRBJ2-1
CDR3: CASSWQRGSSYNEQFF
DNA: TGTGCCAGCAGCTGGCAGCGGGGTTCCTCCTACAATGAGCAGTTCTTC

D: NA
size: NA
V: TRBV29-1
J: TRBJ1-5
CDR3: CSAKDSSQPQHF
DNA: TGCAGCGCTAAGGACAGTAGTCAGCCCCAGCATTTT

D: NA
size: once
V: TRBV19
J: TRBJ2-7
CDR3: CASSPRYSIYEQYF
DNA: TGTGCCAGTAGTCCTCGTTACAGTATCTACGAGCAGTACTTC

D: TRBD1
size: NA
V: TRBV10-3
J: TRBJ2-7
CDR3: CAISESLQGAAYEQYF
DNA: TGTGCCATCAGTGAGTCGTTACAGGGGGCAGCCTACGAGCAGTACTTC

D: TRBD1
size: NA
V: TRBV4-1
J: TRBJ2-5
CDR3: CASSHPTGTGETQYF
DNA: TGCGCCAGCAGCCATCCTACCGGGACAGGGGAGACCCAGTACTTC

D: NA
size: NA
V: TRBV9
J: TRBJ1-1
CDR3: CASSVSPGNTEAFF
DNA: TGTGCCAGCAGCGTAAGCCCAGGGAACACTGAAGCTTTCTTT

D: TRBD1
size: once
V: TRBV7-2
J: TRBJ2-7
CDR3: CASSLGGRGQGEQYF
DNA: TGTGCCAGCAGCTTAGGAGGCAGGGGGCAAGGCGAGCAGTACTTC

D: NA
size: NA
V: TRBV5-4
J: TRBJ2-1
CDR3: CASSLGTAYNEQFF
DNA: TGTGCCAGCAGCTTGGGGACAGCGTACAATGAGCAGTTCTTC

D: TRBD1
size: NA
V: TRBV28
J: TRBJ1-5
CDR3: CASSLGQGNDQPQHF
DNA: TGTGCCAGCAGTCTAGGACAGGGGAACGATCAGCCCCAGCATTTT

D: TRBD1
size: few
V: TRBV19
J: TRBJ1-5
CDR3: CASSARTGDSNQPQHF
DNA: TGTGCCAGTAGTGCCCGGACAGGGGATAGCAATCAGCCCCAGCATTTT

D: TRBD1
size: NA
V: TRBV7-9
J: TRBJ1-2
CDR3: CASRLTGGNGYTF
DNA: TGTGCCAGCAGATTGACAGGGGGCAATGGCTACACCTTC

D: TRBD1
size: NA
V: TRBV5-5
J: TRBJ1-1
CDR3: CASSEGQGWNTEAFF
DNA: TGTGCCAGCAGCGAGGGACAGGGGTGGAACACTGAAGCTTTCTTT

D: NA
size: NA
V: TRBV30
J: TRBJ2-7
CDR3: CAWGQSSYEQYF
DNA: TGTGCCTGGGGACAGAGCTCCTACGAGCAGTACTTC

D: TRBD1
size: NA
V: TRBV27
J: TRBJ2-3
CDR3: CASNPLAGTASTDTQYF
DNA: TGTGCCAGCAACCCGCTAGCTGGGACAGCGTCCACAGATACGCAGTATTTT

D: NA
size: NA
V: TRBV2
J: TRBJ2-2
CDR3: CASSQKGYTGELFF
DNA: TGTGCCAGCAGTCAGAAGGGTTACACCGGGGAGCTGTTTTTT

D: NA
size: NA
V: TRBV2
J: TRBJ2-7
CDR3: CASIPGAYDYEQYF
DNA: TGTGCCAGCATCCCAGGGGCCTATGACTACGAGCAGTACTTC

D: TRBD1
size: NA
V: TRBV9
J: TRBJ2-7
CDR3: CASSVGPSGRDRISYEQYF
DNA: TGTGCCAGCAGCGTAGGTCCGTCCGGTAGGGACAGAATTTCCTACGAGCAGTACTTC

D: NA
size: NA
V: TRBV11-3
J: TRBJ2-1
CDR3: CASSLNSDNEQFF
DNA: TGTGCCAGCAGCTTAAATAGCGACAATGAGCAGTTCTTC

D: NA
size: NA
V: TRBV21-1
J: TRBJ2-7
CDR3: CAGRGQGSYEQYF
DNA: TGTGCCGGTCGAGGACAGGGGTCCTACGAGCAGTACTTC

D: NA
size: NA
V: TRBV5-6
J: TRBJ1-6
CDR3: CASSLQTDYNSPLHF
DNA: TGTGCCAGCAGCCTGCAGACGGATTATAATTCACCCCTCCACTTT

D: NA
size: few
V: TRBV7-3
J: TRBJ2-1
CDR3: CASSPIGTSYYNEQFF
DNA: TGTGCCAGCAGCCCTATTGGGACGTCTTACTACAATGAGCAGTTCTTC

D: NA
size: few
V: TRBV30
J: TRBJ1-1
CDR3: CAWSTAYTEAFF
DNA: TGTGCCTGGAGTACCGCGTACACTGAAGCTTTCTTT